This T cell receptor (beta chain) emerged from a study of neurological immune-mediated disorders. General study findings and limits: While HTLV-1-associated myelopathy showed the greatest TCR clonal expansion, multiple sclerosis showed the least, falling below healthy controls.

This clonotype was counted at least ten times. What it binds is unknown. The method for making cDNA was 5'RACE, and it used 10-nucleotide random UMIs. TCRdb used MiXCR to reprocess the 5' RACE reads, holding one entry per CDR3 protein. The sample holds about 79,000 distinct CDR3 sequences, roughly 14% seen once. There are 12 residues in the CDR3. CDR1 SGHVS and CDR2 FQNEAQ come from the germline V gene. Trimming cost V 5 bases and J 5 bases, with 9 bases left between them. The starting material, 2 million PBMCs stored at -80 C, gave rise to the unsorted libraries. Sequenced input: PBMCs. The genes are TRBV7-8 and TRBJ1-2; no firm D call. The clonotype originates from a woman aged 50 to 65 in good health. The CDR3: CASSLDTYGYTF. The CDR3 DNA follows: TGTGCCAGCAGCCTCGACACGTATGGCTACACCTTC.